This is a list of T cell receptor beta chains from one sample in a study of human T cells and chemical hapten exposure. TCRdb re-called the RACE reads with MiXCR, one entry per CDR3 protein. The data show nearly 350,000 distinct CDR3 sequences, around 7% seen once. The sequences come from whole blood, collected in connection with sensitization to the hapten diphenylcyclopropenone (DPC). These receptors all come from a woman younger than 30 with alopecia areata. Some clones in this sample may be carry-over from other donors' samples. Each CDR3 is given with its conserved first and last residue. Fields, in order: clone size, J gene, D gene, V gene, CDR3 length, CDR3 DNA, CDR3 protein. The D gene is left open where the match is weak. Clone sizes are given selectively: once, few, many, or a class where the clone is expanded.

>NA|TRBJ1-6|NA|TRBV2|11
TGTGCCAGCAGTGAAGGATCACCCCTCCACTTT
CASSEGSPLHF
>few|TRBJ2-3|NA|TRBV11-2|14
TGTGCCAGCAGCTCCCTTAGGTCCCCAGATACGCAGTATTTT
CASSSLRSPDTQYF
>few|TRBJ2-7|TRBD1|TRBV4-1|14
TGCGCCAGCAGCCAAGTGTCAGGGGGTTACGAGCAGTACTTC
CASSQVSGGYEQYF
>many|TRBJ2-5|NA|TRBV7-9|15
TGTGCCAGCAGCTTAACCCCGGAAGAGCAAGAGACCCAGTACTTC
CASSLTPEEQETQYF
>many|TRBJ2-3|NA|TRBV3-1|13
TGTGCCAGCAGCCAGGGGCCAACAGATACGCAGTATTTT
CASSQGPTDTQYF
>NA|TRBJ2-3|NA|TRBV25-1|15
TGTGCCAGCAGTTTGGTGGCAGGGCGAGGAGGAACGCAGTATTTT
CASSLVAGRGGTQYF
>NA|TRBJ1-2|TRBD1|TRBV12-3/TRBV12-4|14
TGTGCCAGCAGCCGCAGGGGGCGTTACTATGGCTACACCTTC
CASSRRGRYYGYTF
>many|TRBJ2-3|NA|TRBV28|15
TGTGCCAGCAGAGAGGACAGTTCCACCACAGATACGCAGTATTTT
CASREDSSTTDTQYF
>few|TRBJ1-6|TRBD1|TRBV5-6|14
TGTGCCAGCAGCTTCCGGGACAGCAATTCACCCCTCCACTTT
CASSFRDSNSPLHF
>NA|TRBJ2-3|TRBD2|TRBV25-1|17
TGTGCCAGCAGTGAATTGACTAGCGGGGGGGCGAAAGATACGCAGTATTTT
CASSELTSGGAKDTQYF
>NA|TRBJ2-2|NA|TRBV20-1|13
TGCAGTGCTAGAGTCAGTACTACCGGGGAGCTGTTTTTT
CSARVSTTGELFF
>NA|TRBJ2-1|NA|TRBV7-2|15
TGTGCCAGCAGCTTAGCTGTCGGGGAAGCCAATGAGCAGTTCTTC
CASSLAVGEANEQFF
>many|TRBJ2-1|TRBD2|TRBV7-2|16
TGTGCCAGCAGCTTAATCGGAACTAGCGGGACGAATGAGCAGTTCTTC
CASSLIGTSGTNEQFF
>NA|TRBJ2-7|NA|TRBV20-1|13
TGCAGTGCTAGAGATTTGGGGTTGGGCGAGCAGTACTTC
CSARDLGLGEQYF
>NA|TRBJ2-1|NA|TRBV12-3/TRBV12-4|12
TGTGCCAGCAGACTGAGGGCGTATGAGCAGTTCTTC
CASRLRAYEQFF
>NA|TRBJ2-5|NA|TRBV5-1|15
TGCGCCAGCAGCTTGGAGGCTAGCAGACAAGAGACCCAGTACTTC
CASSLEASRQETQYF
>NA|TRBJ2-3|NA|TRBV7-2|15
TGTGCCAGCAGCTTAGCCGAGGGAGGCACAGATACGCAGTATTTT
CASSLAEGGTDTQYF
>many|TRBJ2-3|NA|TRBV4-1|17
TGCGCCAGCAGCCTTGGAGGAGGGGGCCTTAGCACAGATACGCAGTATTTT
CASSLGGGGLSTDTQYF
>few|TRBJ1-2|NA|TRBV7-2|14
TGTGCCAGCAGCTTTGGACAAGCTAACTATGGCTACACCTTC
CASSFGQANYGYTF
>few|TRBJ2-7|TRBD1|TRBV15|14
TGTGCCACCAGCATGTTGGACAGGTCCGGGGAGCAGTACTTC
CATSMLDRSGEQYF
>NA|TRBJ2-6|NA|TRBV24-1|17
TGTGCCACCAGTGAAGGAATAGGGGCTGCTGGGGCCAACGTCCTGACTTTC
CATSEGIGAAGANVLTF
>few|TRBJ2-6|NA|TRBV5-5|16
TGTGCCAGCAGCTTTTCCCGCAGCTCTGGGGCCAACGTCCTGACTTTC
CASSFSRSSGANVLTF
>NA|TRBJ2-3|NA|TRBV10-3|17
TGTGCCATCAGTGACAGGGGGATGGCGGGGAATCCAGATACGCAGTATTTT
CAISDRGMAGNPDTQYF
>few|TRBJ2-1|NA|TRBV11-3|13
TGTGCCAGCAGCTTAATGGGTCGTAAGGAGCAGTTCTTC
CASSLMGRKEQFF
>once|TRBJ1-5|TRBD1|TRBV6-2/TRBV6-3|19
TGTGCCAGCAGTTACCGCCGGGACAGGGCCCTAGGGAGCAATCAGCCCCAGCATTTT
CASSYRRDRALGSNQPQHF
>few|TRBJ1-2|NA|TRBV9|16
TGTGCCAGCAGCGTAGAAGGCGGCGGAGATTACTATGGCTACACCTTC
CASSVEGGGDYYGYTF
>many|TRBJ1-6|NA|TRBV7-9|17
TGTGCCAGCAGCGTTAGTGCGGGAAGGGGAGGGGATGCACCCCTCCACTTT
CASSVSAGRGGDAPLHF
>many|TRBJ1-3|NA|TRBV18|15
TGTGCCAGCTCACCACTGGAGACGTCTGGAAACACCATATATTTT
CASSPLETSGNTIYF
>NA|TRBJ2-2|NA|TRBV7-2|15
TGTGCCAGCAGCTTAGAGACGGGTCCCACCCGGGAGCTGTTTTTT
CASSLETGPTRELFF
>few|TRBJ2-3|TRBD1|TRBV2|15
TGTGCCAGCAGTCTAGACAGGGGTAGGTCAGATACGCAGTATTTT
CASSLDRGRSDTQYF
>NA|TRBJ1-5|TRBD1|TRBV12-3/TRBV12-4|15
TGTGCCAGCAGCAAAACCCGGACAGGAGATCAGCCCCAGCATTTT
CASSKTRTGDQPQHF
>many|TRBJ2-5|TRBD1|TRBV29-1|14
TGCAGCGTGACCCGGGACAGGGAACAAGAGACCCAGTACTTC
CSVTRDREQETQYF
>few|TRBJ2-1|NA|TRBV21-1|18
TGTGCCAGCAGCAAAGTGACTAGCGGGGGGAGCTCCTACAATGAGCAGTTCTTC
CASSKVTSGGSSYNEQFF
>NA|TRBJ2-1|TRBD2|TRBV12-3/TRBV12-4|16
TGTGCCAGCAGTAACGAAGGGAGGGGATTTGGCAATGAGCAGTTCTTC
CASSNEGRGFGNEQFF
>many|TRBJ1-2|TRBD1|TRBV6-5|15
TGTGCCAGCAGTCGTCCGGGACAGATGGGCGCAGGCTACACCTTC
CASSRPGQMGAGYTF
>many|TRBJ1-2|TRBD1|TRBV6-2/TRBV6-3|16
TGTGCCAGCAGAAGTTACCCGGGACAGGGCGGCTATGGCTACACCTTC
CASRSYPGQGGYGYTF